These T cell receptor beta chains were read from a single sample in a study of TIL therapy for anti-PD-1-resistant metastatic lung cancer. This table comes from immunoSEQ multiplex PCR, and its TCRdb copy is limited to in-frame clones, with some not included. Of 45,000 to 60,000 clones in the sample, around 80% were seen once. The input for sequencing was blood, taken at baseline. The receptors shown here come from a woman aged 25-85 years with non-small cell lung cancer. CDR3s include the opening cysteine and the closing phenylalanine or tryptophan. A D gene is named only where the DNA matches it firmly. Size is omitted from some rows. Given values are once, few, many or a class for expanded clones.

cdr3_length: 13; d_call: NA; j_call: TRBJ1-2; v_call: TRBV6-5; clone_size: NA; cdr3_nt: TGTGCCAGCAGTTACGCCGGGGGGGATGGCTACACCTTC; cdr3_aa: CASSYAGGDGYTF
cdr3_length: 16; d_call: TRBD2; j_call: TRBJ2-1; v_call: TRBV7-9; clone_size: NA; cdr3_nt: TGTGCCAGCAGCTCCATTATCCGGGACTACCCGAATGAGCAGTTCTTC; cdr3_aa: CASSSIIRDYPNEQFF
cdr3_length: 14; d_call: NA; j_call: TRBJ1-1; v_call: TRBV7-9; clone_size: once; cdr3_nt: TGTGCCAGCAGCTCCTATCGGGACCGACGGAAAGCTTTCTTT; cdr3_aa: CASSSYRDRRKAFF
cdr3_length: 14; d_call: TRBD1; j_call: TRBJ2-7; v_call: TRBV6-5; clone_size: NA; cdr3_nt: TGTGCCAGCAGTCGACGGACAGGGGTCCACGAGCAGTACTTC; cdr3_aa: CASSRRTGVHEQYF
cdr3_length: 12; d_call: NA; j_call: TRBJ2-7; v_call: TRBV27; clone_size: NA; cdr3_nt: TGTGCCAGCAGTCCCTCTACCTACGAGCAGTACTTC; cdr3_aa: CASSPSTYEQYF
cdr3_length: 14; d_call: NA; j_call: TRBJ1-3; v_call: TRBV6-1; clone_size: NA; cdr3_nt: TGTGCCAGCAGTAAGACAGCATCTGGAAACACCATATATTTT; cdr3_aa: CASSKTASGNTIYF
cdr3_length: 13; d_call: NA; j_call: TRBJ1-1; v_call: TRBV7-2; clone_size: NA; cdr3_nt: TGTGCCAGCAGCTTAGGCAGGGAACTTGAAGCTTTCTTT; cdr3_aa: CASSLGRELEAFF
cdr3_length: 13; d_call: TRBD1; j_call: TRBJ1-2; v_call: TRBV6-1; clone_size: few; cdr3_nt: TGTGCCAGCGTACAGGGGGCCGGCTATGGCTACACCTTC; cdr3_aa: CASVQGAGYGYTF
cdr3_length: 14; d_call: NA; j_call: TRBJ2-5; v_call: TRBV5-1; clone_size: NA; cdr3_nt: TGCGCCAGCAGCTTGGAACATTTACAAGAGACCCAGTACTTC; cdr3_aa: CASSLEHLQETQYF
cdr3_length: 13; d_call: NA; j_call: TRBJ1-2; v_call: TRBV18; clone_size: NA; cdr3_nt: TGTGCCAGCTCACCGGGGTATAGGGATGGCTACACCTTC; cdr3_aa: CASSPGYRDGYTF
cdr3_length: 14; d_call: NA; j_call: TRBJ2-7; v_call: TRBV6-1; clone_size: NA; cdr3_nt: TGTGCCAGCAGTGAAAATGGGTATTCCAACGAGCAGTACTTC; cdr3_aa: CASSENGYSNEQYF
cdr3_length: 17; d_call: TRBD2; j_call: TRBJ2-1; v_call: TRBV15; clone_size: NA; cdr3_nt: TGTGCCACCAGCAGCCTAAAGAGAGCGGGAGGAGTTAATGAGCAGTTCTTC; cdr3_aa: CATSSLKRAGGVNEQFF
cdr3_length: 14; d_call: TRBD1; j_call: TRBJ2-1; v_call: TRBV19; clone_size: NA; cdr3_nt: TGTGCCAGTAGCTGGGACAGGGTAGGATATGAGCAGTTCTTC; cdr3_aa: CASSWDRVGYEQFF
cdr3_length: 17; d_call: TRBD2; j_call: TRBJ2-3; v_call: TRBV13; clone_size: NA; cdr3_nt: TGTGCCAGCAGCTTTCGACTAGCGGGGTCTAGCACAGATACGCAGTATTTT; cdr3_aa: CASSFRLAGSSTDTQYF
cdr3_length: 18; d_call: NA; j_call: TRBJ1-4; v_call: TRBV5-4; clone_size: NA; cdr3_nt: TGTGCCAGCAGCGCAGGACAGACCCTACACCTGGGAGGTGAAAAACTGTTTTTT; cdr3_aa: CASSAGQTLHLGGEKLFF
cdr3_length: 14; d_call: NA; j_call: TRBJ2-5; v_call: TRBV7-9; clone_size: NA; cdr3_nt: TGTGCCAGCAGCCCTCCGGACGGGCAAGAGACCCAGTACTTC; cdr3_aa: CASSPPDGQETQYF
cdr3_length: 17; d_call: TRBD1; j_call: TRBJ1-3; v_call: TRBV5-1; clone_size: NA; cdr3_nt: TGCGCCAGCAGCTTGAGTGGGGACGACAGGGGGCGAAACACCATATATTTT; cdr3_aa: CASSLSGDDRGRNTIYF
cdr3_length: 13; d_call: NA; j_call: TRBJ1-6; v_call: TRBV9; clone_size: few; cdr3_nt: TGTGCCAGCAGCGTAGGTAGGGATTCACCCCTCCACTTT; cdr3_aa: CASSVGRDSPLHF
cdr3_length: 15; d_call: TRBD1; j_call: TRBJ1-1; v_call: TRBV6-1; clone_size: NA; cdr3_nt: TGTGCCAGCACCGACGGACAGGGGCGGAGGACTGAAGCTTTCTTT; cdr3_aa: CASTDGQGRRTEAFF
cdr3_length: 15; d_call: NA; j_call: TRBJ1-2; v_call: TRBV2; clone_size: few; cdr3_nt: TGTGCCAGCAGTACACGCAGGGGAATGGACTATGGCTACACCTTC; cdr3_aa: CASSTRRGMDYGYTF
cdr3_length: 12; d_call: NA; j_call: TRBJ1-5; v_call: TRBV6-1; clone_size: NA; cdr3_nt: TGTGCCAGCAGTGAAGCGCGGCAGCCCCAGCATTTT; cdr3_aa: CASSEARQPQHF
cdr3_length: 14; d_call: NA; j_call: TRBJ2-5; v_call: TRBV2; clone_size: NA; cdr3_nt: TGTGCCAGCACCAAGACGGAAGGTCAAGAGACCCAGTACTTC; cdr3_aa: CASTKTEGQETQYF
cdr3_length: 12; d_call: NA; j_call: TRBJ1-2; v_call: TRBV29-1; clone_size: once; cdr3_nt: TGCAGCATCAGGTCTTCTACGGATGGCTACACCTTC; cdr3_aa: CSIRSSTDGYTF